This entry is about one TCR beta chain. The sample is drawn from a study of cytomegalovirus exposure and HLA in healthy donors. PCR involved 60 Vbeta and 13 Jbeta primers. Profiling relied on immunoSEQ multiplex PCR, and the TCRdb table lists in-frame clones only, not all of them. Of 110,000 to 150,000 clones in the sample, around 80% were seen once. The source material was PBMCs. The receptor was isolated from a woman aged 40 to 50 in good health and CMV-seronegative.

The CDR3 nucleotides are TGTGCCAGCAGCTTGGGCATTATCACAGATACGCAGTATTTT. The encoded protein is CASSLGIITDTQYF. This chain joins TRBV7-2 and TRBJ2-3, with D hard to call. The V and J ends lost 3 bases and 2 bases respectively, with 9 bases between them. The V gene's germline CDR1 is SGHTA and CDR2 FQGNSA. The CDR3 is made up of 14 amino acids.